Each of the 3 T cell receptor beta chains below was sequenced from the same sample in a study of cytomegalovirus exposure and HLA in healthy donors. Primers included in the PCR were 60 Vbeta and 13 Jbeta primers. TCRdb's table, derived via immunoSEQ multiplex PCR, lists solely in-frame clones and lacks some. The sample has 95,000 to 100,000 clones, 60% to 85% seen once. Sequencing was carried out using PBMCs. These receptors were obtained from a man aged 50-59 years in good health and CMV-seronegative.

V usage is TRBV5-4 and J usage is TRBJ2-5; a possible D gene is TRBD1 (5 bases). This CDR3 comprises 15 residues. CDR1 is SGHNT and CDR2 is YYREEE in the germline V gene (reference sequence). The V end lost 2 bases, the J end lost 2 bases, and 13 bases lay between the germline ends. The CDR3 region is CASSFRGRKQETQYF. DNA for the CDR3: TGTGCCAGCAGCTTTAGGGGCCGAAAACAAGAGACCCAGTACTTC.

The V gene is TRBV5-4, the J gene TRBJ2-1, with TRBD2 identical over 9 bases. Germline V gene lookup returns CDR1 SGHNT and CDR2 YYREEE (reference sequence). V lost 2 bases, J lost 3 bases, and 9 bases stayed unmatched. The CDR3 covers 17 residues. The CDR3 here is CASSFPGGGAVYNEQFF. Here the CDR3 DNA reads TGTGCCAGCAGCTTCCCGGGCGGGGGGGCGGTCTACAATGAGCAGTTCTTC.

This CDR3 is CASSYSNQGGNSPLHF. CDR3 in DNA: TGTGCCAGCAGTTACTCAAATCAGGGCGGTAATTCACCCCTCCACTTT. The gene calls are TRBV6-5 and TRBJ1-6, with a weak D call TRBD1 (5 bases). The CDR3 loop spans 16 amino acids. The V gene's germline CDR1 is MNHEY and CDR2 SVGAGI. The V end was cut by 0 bases, the J end by 6 bases, with 12 bases between.